This T cell receptor (beta chain) was documented in a study of T-cell memory formation after mild COVID-19. Study details: Clusters were largely donor specific.

A single record per CDR3 protein comes from TCRdb applying MiXCR to the 5' RACE reads. The repertoire holds fewer than 700,000 distinct CDR3 sequences, with about 20% as singletons. Study findings and constraints: In pre-infection memory, a portion of responding clones appeared, which suggested that cross-reactive memory joined. CD8+ contracting clones occupied EMRA, while CD4+ ones occupied mainly CM and EM.

Comment on this clonotype: Its antigen remains unknown.

The germline gives CDR1 SGHTA, CDR2 FQGNSA. Trimming stripped 2 bases from V and 0 bases from J, with 8 bases between. The CDR3 spans 15 residues. Input material: PBMCs or a T cell subset sorted from them (not recorded which). The rearrangement links TRBV7-2 to TRBJ1-5; D is uncertain. The sequence came from an adult woman who had mild COVID-19 (a few samples of this study predate the infection). Cell type and time point are not known. The CDR3 coding sequence is TGTGCCAGCAGCTTATCTGTGAATAGCAATCAGCCCCAGCATTTT. Its protein is CASSLSVNSNQPQHF.